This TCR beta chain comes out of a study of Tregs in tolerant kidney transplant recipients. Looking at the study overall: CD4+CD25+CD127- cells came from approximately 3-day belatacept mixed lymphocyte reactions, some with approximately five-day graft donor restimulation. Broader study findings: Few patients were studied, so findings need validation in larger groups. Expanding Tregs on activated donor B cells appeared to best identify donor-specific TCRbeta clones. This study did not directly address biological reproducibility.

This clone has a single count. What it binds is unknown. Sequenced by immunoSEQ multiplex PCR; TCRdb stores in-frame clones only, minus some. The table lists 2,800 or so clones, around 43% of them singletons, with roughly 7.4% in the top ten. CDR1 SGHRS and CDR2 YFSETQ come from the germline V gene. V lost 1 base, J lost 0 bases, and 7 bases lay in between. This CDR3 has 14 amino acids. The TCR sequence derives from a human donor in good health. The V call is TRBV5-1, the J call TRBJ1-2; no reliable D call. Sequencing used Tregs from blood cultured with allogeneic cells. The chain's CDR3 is CASSLPGSNYGYTF. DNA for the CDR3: TGCGCCAGCAGCTTGCCAGGTTCTAACTATGGCTACACCTTC.